Described below is a single T cell receptor beta chain sequence and its context. Its antigen specificity is not known. Base qualities are not recorded, but no much larger clone differs from it by a single base. CDR1 and CDR2, looked up from the germline V gene (reference sequence), are SEHNR and FQNEAQ. The CDR3 runs 13 amino acids, cysteine and phenylalanine included. The entry retains the CDR3 DNA only, 39 bases that are in frame from base 1. Deletion took 11 bases off V and 1 base off J, with a span of 12 bases between the germline ends. All donors were healthy Caucasians. The twin cohort comprised three pairs of female monozygotic twins, all aged roughly 18 to 30 years. Positive isolation kits from Invitrogen were used to isolate CD4+ and CD8+ T cell populations. The data belong to a study of identical twins (TCRdb year 2016). Describing the broader study: To test whether fetal clonotypes persist, the study used deep sequencing on TCR alpha and beta repertoires from monozygotic twins, unrelated adults of various ages, and cord blood. To rule out contamination, the twin experiments were replicated at different times with different library preparation protocols. What the authors observed across the whole study: In monozygotic twins, out-of-frame TCR alpha sharing was systematically underestimated by recombination models, although the models agreed with sharing between unrelated individuals. A weaker excess of twin sharing was found in beta out-of-frame sequences because the signal-to-noise ratio was lowered by fewer shared sequences. Invariant T cells such as MAIT and iNKT could partly confound zero-insertion analyses, though diverse VJ usage argued against this for most clonotypes. Fewer insertions were carried by abundant cord blood beta clonotypes; a weaker similar trend was observed in young adult naive repertoires, while no such trend was observed in memory repertoires. Because the same donors could not be followed over many years, the conclusions depended on cross-sectional statistical analysis. Compared with coincidental sharing between unrelated individuals, out-of-frame TCR alpha sequences shared between twins had an excess of sequences with low generation probability.

To prepare the library, 5' RACE was applied. TCRdb shows the sequencer as Illumina HiSeq 2000. Template switching introduced a universal primer binding site; the final cDNA contained a unique molecular identifier, enabling accurate counting of TCR cDNA molecules. First-strand cDNA for TCR alpha and beta chains was synthesized from specific primers in the conserved constant-segment region. To control for contamination, every cDNA library carried two barcodes: a SMART-Mk sample barcode plus Illumina barcodes. TruSeq adapter sequences and Illumina sample barcodes were added in two successive PCR steps. The Illumina HiSeq platform was used with custom primers to sequence TCR alpha and beta cDNA libraries. The study's processing was this. Unique molecular identifiers were extracted from raw reads with MiGEC, and CDR3 positions were determined with MiXCR. Recombination models were inferred per individual with the repgenHMM and IGoR tools using an EM algorithm. Shared clonotype analysis was performed with the tcR package in R, normalizing sharing by the product of cloneset sizes. To study raw recombination without the effects of thymic and clonal selection, out-of-frame nonproductive sequences were analyzed. TCRdb handled the public reads itself, with Q25 trimming in fastp and clone calling in MiXCR, and kept productive beta chains. Entries are consolidated by CDR3 protein sequence, retaining the most common genes and DNA. TCRdb, rather than the study authors, made the V and J calls. The sample data list hundreds of thousands of distinct CDR3 sequences, and 20% to 25% of these were observed just once. Together, the top ten hold 2.9% of the sample.

This same sample was also taken into another study, of T cells expressing NK-cell markers. As the second paper documents: Under 10 donors provided sorted CD3+CD56+NKG2C+, CD3+CD56+NKG2C- and CD3+CD56-NKG2C+ T-cell subsets, whose TCR beta-chain repertoires were profiled. Of the eight sequenced donors, seven were found to be HCMV-seropositive and one was found to be HCMV-seronegative. To restrict sorting to alphabetaTCR-expressing T cells, an anti-gammadeltaTCR antibody was added in several experiments. For about 6 donors, the dominant CD3+CD56+NKG2C+ clonotypes were among the top 10 CD8+ clonotypes and accounted for roughly 1.0-7.5% of CD8+ T cells. Those dominant clonotypes were again the most abundant among CD3+CD56-NKG2C+ cells in a handful of donors, at roughly 25-65%. Whether the expanded NKG2C-expressing T cell clones were specific for HCMV antigens remained unclear. The study sequenced eight donors, all healthy volunteers chosen at random: three men and five women. HCMV-specific IgG was detected in serum with a commercial ELISA kit to determine HCMV serostatus. MIGEC was used to demultiplex reads and group reads by UMI, and MiTCR was used to assemble and quantify clonotypes. To exclude erroneous sequences, only TCR cDNA sequences supported by at least two reads were retained. The tcR package was used for downstream repertoire analysis, with clonotypes matched between fractions based on CDR3 nucleotide sequence plus V segment. VDJmatch was used to annotate antigen specificity against VDJdb, with one amino acid substitution in CDR3 permitted.

The chain links TRBV7-9 with TRBJ2-1; the D gene is perhaps TRBD2, on 7 matching bases. The sequence came from a woman aged 18 to 35 in good health. The source material was CD4+ T cells sorted from blood. The base sequence is TGTGCCGGGGGGGGGCTTTCCTACAATGAGCAGTTCTTC. Translated, this gives CAGGGLSYNEQFF.